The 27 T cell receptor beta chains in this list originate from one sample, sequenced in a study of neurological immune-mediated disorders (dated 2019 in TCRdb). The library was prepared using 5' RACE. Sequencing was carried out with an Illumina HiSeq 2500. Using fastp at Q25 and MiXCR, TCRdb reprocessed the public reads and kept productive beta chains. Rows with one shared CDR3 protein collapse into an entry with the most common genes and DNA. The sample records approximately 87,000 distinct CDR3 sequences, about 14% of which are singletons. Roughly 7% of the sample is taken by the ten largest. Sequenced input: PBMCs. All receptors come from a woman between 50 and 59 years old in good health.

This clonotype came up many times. CDR3 sequence reads: CASRSLRRETQYF. CDR3 nucleotide sequence: TGTGCCAGCAGATCCCTCCGGAGAGAGACCCAGTACTTC. The V gene is TRBV11-2, the J gene TRBJ2-5; no clear D gene. Germline assignment: CDR1 SGHAT and CDR2 FQNNGV. CDR3 length equals 13 residues. V was trimmed by 6 bases and J by 4 bases, leaving 12 bases between them.

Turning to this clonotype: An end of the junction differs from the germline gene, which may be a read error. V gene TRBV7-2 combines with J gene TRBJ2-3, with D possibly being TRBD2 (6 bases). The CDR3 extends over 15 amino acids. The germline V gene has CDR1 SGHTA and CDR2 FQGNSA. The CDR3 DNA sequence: TGTTCCAGCAGCTTTGGTAGCGGTTCAACTGGTACGCAGTATTTT. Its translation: CSSSFGSGSTGTQYF.

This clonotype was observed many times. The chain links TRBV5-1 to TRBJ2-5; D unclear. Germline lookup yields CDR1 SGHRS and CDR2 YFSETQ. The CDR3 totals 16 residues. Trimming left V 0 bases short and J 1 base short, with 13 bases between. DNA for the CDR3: TGCGCCAGCAGCTTGGATGGTCGGCAAGTCCAAGAGACCCAGTACTTC. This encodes CASSLDGRQVQETQYF.

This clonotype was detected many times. The CDR3 nucleotides are TGCGCCAGCAGCTCCCTGACTAGCGACACAGATACGCAGTATTTT. Protein product: CASSSLTSDTDTQYF. J is TRBJ2-3 and V is TRBV5-1; TRBD2 matches at 8 bases. V was clipped by 3 bases and J by 2 bases; unmatched bases: 5. The CDR3 covers 15 residues. CDR1 and CDR2 (germline): SGHRS, YFSETQ.

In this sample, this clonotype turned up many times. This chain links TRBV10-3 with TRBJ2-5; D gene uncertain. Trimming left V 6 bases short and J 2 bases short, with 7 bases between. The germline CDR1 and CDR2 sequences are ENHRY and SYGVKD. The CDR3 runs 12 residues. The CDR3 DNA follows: TGTGCCATCAGACAAAATCAAGAGACCCAGTACTTC. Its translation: CAIRQNQETQYF.

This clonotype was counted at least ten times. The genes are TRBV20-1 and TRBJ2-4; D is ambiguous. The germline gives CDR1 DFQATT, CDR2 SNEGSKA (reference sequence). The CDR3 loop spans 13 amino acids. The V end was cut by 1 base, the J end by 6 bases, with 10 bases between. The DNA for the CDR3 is TGCAGTGCTAGAGTTTATACGGGAAACATTCAGTACTTC. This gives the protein CSARVYTGNIQYF.

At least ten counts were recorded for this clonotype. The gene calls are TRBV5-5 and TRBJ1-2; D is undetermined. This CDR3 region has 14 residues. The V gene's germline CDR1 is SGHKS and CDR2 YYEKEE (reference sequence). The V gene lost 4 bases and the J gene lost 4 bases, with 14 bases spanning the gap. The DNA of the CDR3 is TGTGCCAGCAGCCCGGATCGAGGCGGCTATGGCTACACCTTC. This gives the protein CASSPDRGGYGYTF.

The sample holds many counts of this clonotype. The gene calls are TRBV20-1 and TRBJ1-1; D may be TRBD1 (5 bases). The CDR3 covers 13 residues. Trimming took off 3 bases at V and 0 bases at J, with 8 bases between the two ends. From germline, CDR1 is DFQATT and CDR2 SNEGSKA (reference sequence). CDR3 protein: CSARGTLNTEAFF. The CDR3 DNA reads TGCAGTGCTAGGGGGACGCTGAACACTGAAGCTTTCTTT.

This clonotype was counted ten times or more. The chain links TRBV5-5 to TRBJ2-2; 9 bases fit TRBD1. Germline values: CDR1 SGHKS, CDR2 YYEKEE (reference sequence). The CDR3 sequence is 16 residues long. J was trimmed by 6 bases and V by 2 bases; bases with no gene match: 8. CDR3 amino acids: CASSLMSDRGAGELFF. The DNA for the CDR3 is TGTGCCAGCAGCTTAATGTCGGACAGGGGAGCCGGGGAGCTGTTTTTT. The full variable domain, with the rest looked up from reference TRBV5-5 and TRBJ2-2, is DAGVTQSPTHLIKTRGQQVTLRCSPISGHKSVSWYQQVLGQGPQFIFQYYEKEERGRGNFPDRFSARQFPNYSSELNVNALLLGDSALYLCASSLMSDRGAGELFFGEGSRLTVL.

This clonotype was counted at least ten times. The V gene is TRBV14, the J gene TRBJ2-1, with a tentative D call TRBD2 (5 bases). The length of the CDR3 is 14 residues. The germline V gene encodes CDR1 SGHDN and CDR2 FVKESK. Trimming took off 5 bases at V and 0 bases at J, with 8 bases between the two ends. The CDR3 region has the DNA TGTGCCAGCAGCAGCGGCCACTCCTACAATGAGCAGTTCTTC. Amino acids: CASSSGHSYNEQFF.

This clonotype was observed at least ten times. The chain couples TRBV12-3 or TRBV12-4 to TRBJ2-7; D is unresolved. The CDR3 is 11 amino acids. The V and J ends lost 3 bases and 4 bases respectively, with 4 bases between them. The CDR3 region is CASSFRYEQYF. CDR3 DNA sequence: TGTGCCAGCAGTTTCAGATACGAGCAGTACTTC.

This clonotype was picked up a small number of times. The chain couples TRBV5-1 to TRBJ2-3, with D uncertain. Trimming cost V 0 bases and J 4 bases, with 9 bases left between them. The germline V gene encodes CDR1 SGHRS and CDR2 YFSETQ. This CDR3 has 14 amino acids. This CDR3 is CASSLGQRADTQYF. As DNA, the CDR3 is TGCGCCAGCAGCTTGGGTCAGCGAGCAGATACGCAGTATTTT.

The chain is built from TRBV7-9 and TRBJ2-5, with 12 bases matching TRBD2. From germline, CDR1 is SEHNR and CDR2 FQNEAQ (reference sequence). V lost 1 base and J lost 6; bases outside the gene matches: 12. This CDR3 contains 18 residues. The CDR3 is CASSLVFLTSGSVKTQYF. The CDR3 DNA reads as TGTGCCAGCAGCTTAGTTTTTTTGACTAGCGGGAGTGTGAAGACCCAGTACTTC.

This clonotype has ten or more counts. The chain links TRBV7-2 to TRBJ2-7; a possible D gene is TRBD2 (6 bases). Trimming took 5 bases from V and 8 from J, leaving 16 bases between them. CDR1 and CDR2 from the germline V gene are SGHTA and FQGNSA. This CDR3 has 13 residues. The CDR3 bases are TGTGCCAGCAGCCCACCCCCGCGGGGAAAGCAGTACTTC. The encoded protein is CASSPPPRGKQYF.

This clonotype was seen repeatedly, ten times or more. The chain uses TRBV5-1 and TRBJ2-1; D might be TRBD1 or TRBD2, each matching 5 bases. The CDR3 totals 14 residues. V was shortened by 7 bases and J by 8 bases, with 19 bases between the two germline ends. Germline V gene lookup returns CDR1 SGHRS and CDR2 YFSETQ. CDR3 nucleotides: TGCGCCAGCTCCCGGGGCGAGTCGAGCCATGAGCAGTTCTTC. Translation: CASSRGESSHEQFF.

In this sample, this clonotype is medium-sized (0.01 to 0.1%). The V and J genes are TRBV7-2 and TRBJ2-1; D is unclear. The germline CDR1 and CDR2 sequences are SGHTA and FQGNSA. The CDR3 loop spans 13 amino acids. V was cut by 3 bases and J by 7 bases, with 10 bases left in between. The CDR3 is CASSLVLGNEQFF. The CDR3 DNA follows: TGTGCCAGCAGCTTGGTCCTAGGTAATGAGCAGTTCTTC.

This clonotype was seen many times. In nucleotides, the CDR3 is TGCAGGGTCGACAGAGTAAACACTGAAGCTTTCTTT. It yields the protein CRVDRVNTEAFF. This chain links TRBV29-1 with TRBJ1-1; perhaps TRBD1 as D (5 bases). The CDR3 sequence is 12 residues long. CDR1 is SQVTM and CDR2 is ANQGSEA in the germline V gene.

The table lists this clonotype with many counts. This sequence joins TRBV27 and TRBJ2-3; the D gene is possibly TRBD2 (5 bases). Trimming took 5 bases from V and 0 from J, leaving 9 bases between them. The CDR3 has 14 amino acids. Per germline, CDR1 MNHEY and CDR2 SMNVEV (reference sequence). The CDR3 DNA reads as TGTGCCAGCAGTCTCAGGACTAGCACAGATACGCAGTATTTT. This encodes CASSLRTSTDTQYF.

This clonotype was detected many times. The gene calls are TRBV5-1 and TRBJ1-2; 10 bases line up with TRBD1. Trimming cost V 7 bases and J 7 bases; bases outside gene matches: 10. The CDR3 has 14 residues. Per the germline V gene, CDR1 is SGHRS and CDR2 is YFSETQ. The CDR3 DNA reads TGCGCCAGCGAAACCGGGACAGGGGCGGGTGGCTACACCTTC. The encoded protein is CASETGTGAGGYTF.

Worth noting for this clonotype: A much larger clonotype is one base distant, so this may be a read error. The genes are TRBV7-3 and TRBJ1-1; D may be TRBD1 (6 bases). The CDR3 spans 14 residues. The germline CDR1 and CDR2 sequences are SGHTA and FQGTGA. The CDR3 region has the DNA TGTACCAGCAGCCGTCAGGGGCCGAACACTGAAGCTTTCTTT. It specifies CTSSRQGPNTEAFF.

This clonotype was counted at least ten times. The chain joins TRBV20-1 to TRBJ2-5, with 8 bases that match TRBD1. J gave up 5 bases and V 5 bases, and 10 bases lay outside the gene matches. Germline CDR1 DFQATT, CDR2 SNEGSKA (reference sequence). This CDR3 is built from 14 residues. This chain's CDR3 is CSACRQGPGETQYF. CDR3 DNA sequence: TGCAGTGCTTGCAGACAGGGGCCCGGGGAGACCCAGTACTTC.

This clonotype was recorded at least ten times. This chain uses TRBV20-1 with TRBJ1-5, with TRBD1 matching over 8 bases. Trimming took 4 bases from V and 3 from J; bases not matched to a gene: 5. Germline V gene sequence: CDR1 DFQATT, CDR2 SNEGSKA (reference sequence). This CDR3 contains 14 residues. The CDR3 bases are TGCAGTGCTACCGGGACAGGAGTCAATCAGCCCCAGCATTTT. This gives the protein CSATGTGVNQPQHF.

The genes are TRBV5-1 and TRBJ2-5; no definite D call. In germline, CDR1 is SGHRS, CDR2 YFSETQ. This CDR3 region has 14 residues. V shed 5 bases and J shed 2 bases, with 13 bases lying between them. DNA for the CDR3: TGCGCCAGCAGTCCCGGAAGTACTCAAGAGACCCAGTACTTC. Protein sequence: CASSPGSTQETQYF.

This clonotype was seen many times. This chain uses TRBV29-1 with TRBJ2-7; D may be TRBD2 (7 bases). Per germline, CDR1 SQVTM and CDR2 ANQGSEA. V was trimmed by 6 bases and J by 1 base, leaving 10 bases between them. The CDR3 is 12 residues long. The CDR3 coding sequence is TGCAGCGTAGCGGGACAATCCTACGAGCAGTACTTC. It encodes CSVAGQSYEQYF.

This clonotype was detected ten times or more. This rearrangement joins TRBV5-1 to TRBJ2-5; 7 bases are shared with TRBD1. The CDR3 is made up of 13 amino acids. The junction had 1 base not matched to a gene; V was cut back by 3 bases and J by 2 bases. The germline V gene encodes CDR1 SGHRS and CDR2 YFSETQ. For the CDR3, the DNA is TGCGCCAGCAGCTGGGACAGTCAAGAGACCCAGTACTTC. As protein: CASSWDSQETQYF.

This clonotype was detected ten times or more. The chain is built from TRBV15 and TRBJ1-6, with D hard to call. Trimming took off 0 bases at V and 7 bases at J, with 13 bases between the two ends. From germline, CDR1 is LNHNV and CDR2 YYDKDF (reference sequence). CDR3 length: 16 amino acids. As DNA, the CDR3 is TGTGCCACCAGCAGAGACGACGCGGGCCTGAATTCACCCCTCCACTTT. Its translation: CATSRDDAGLNSPLHF.

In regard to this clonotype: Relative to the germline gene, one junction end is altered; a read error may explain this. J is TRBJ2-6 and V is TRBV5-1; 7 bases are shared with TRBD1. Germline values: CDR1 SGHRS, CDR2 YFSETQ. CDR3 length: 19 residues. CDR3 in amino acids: CPSSSVPQGSGDGANVLTF. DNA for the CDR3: TGCCCCAGCAGCTCCGTGCCACAGGGGTCAGGAGATGGGGCCAACGTCCTGACTTTC.